This TCR beta chain was sequenced for a study of blood T cell repertoires in COVID-19. Study at large: Acute and convalescent COVID-19 samples came from the United States, Italy and Spain.

CDR1 and CDR2 (germline): SEHNR, FQNEAQ (reference sequence). The CDR3 totals 13 residues. V lost 5 bases, J lost 3 bases, and 10 bases lay in between. Methods used by the authors: From reference gene primer amplification, estimates of nucleated cell counts were derived. Profiled with immunoSEQ multiplex PCR; TCRdb holds only in-frame clones, not every one. V, J and clone size derive from that table, while D and trimming were established from the DNA sequence. Found here are around 99,000 clones, approximately 87% of them singletons; the top ten hold about 20%. Material: peripheral blood. This chain links TRBV7-9 with TRBJ1-2; D unresolved. This receptor was taken from a woman in her sixties with acute or convalescent COVID-19. CDR3 residues: CASSPPPDYGYTF. The CDR3 DNA reads TGTGCCAGCAGCCCCCCACCGGACTATGGCTACACCTTC. Full variable domain (remainder filled in from reference TRBV7-9 and TRBJ1-2): DTGVSQNPRHKITKRGQNVTFRCDPISEHNRLYWYRQTLGQGPEFLTYFQNEAQLEKSRLLSDRFSAERPKGSFSTLEIQRTEQGDSAMYLCASSPPPDYGYTFGSGTRLTVV.